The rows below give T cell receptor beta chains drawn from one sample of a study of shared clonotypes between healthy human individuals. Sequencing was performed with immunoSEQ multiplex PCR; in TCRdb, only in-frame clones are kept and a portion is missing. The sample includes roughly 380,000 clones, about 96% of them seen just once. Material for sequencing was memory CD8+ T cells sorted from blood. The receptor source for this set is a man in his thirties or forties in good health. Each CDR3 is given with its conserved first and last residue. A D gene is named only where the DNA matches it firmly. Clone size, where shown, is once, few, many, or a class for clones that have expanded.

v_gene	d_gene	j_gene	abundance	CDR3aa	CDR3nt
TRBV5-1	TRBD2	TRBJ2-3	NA	CASSLALTSGTDTQYF	TGCGCCAGCAGCTTGGCCCTGACTAGCGGCACAGATACGCAGTATTTT
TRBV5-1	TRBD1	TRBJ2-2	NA	CASSGRQGKTGELFF	TGCGCCAGCAGCGGGAGACAGGGGAAGACCGGGGAGCTGTTTTTT
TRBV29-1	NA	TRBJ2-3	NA	CSSEGLEGPDTQYF	TGCAGCTCAGAGGGATTAGAGGGGCCAGATACGCAGTATTTT
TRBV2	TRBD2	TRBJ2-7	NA	CASSVERDPSYEQYF	TGTGCCAGCAGTGTCGAGCGGGACCCTTCCTACGAGCAGTACTTC
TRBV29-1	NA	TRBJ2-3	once	CSVEDREVRGTQYF	TGCAGCGTTGAAGATCGCGAGGTTAGGGGTACGCAGTATTTT
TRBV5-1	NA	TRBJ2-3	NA	CASSLRTADTQYF	TGCGCCAGCAGCCTTCGGACAGCAGATACGCAGTATTTT
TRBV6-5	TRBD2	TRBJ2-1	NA	CASSLGAGGYNEQFF	TGTGCCAGCAGTTTGGGAGCGGGAGGGTACAATGAGCAGTTCTTC
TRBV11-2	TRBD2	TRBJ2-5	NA	CASSPPLAEETQYF	TGTGCCAGCAGCCCCCCCCTAGCGGAAGAGACCCAGTACTTC
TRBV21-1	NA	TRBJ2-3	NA	CASSKVFFGGRATDTQYF	TGTGCCAGCAGCAAAGTATTCTTTGGCGGGAGGGCCACAGATACGCAGTATTTT
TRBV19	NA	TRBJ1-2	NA	CASSIDNNYGYTF	TGTGCCAGTAGTATAGACAATAACTATGGCTACACCTTC
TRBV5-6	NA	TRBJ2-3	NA	CASSDSDTQYF	TGTGCCAGCAGCGACTCAGATACGCAGTATTTT
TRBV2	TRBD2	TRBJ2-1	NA	CASSRLAANLMGEQFF	TGTGCCAGCAGTCGACTAGCGGCCAACCTGATGGGGGAGCAGTTCTTC
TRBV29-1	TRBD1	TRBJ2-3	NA	CSVWSKGTRDSPTGTDTQYF	TGCAGCGTTTGGTCCAAGGGGACCCGGGACAGCCCCACTGGCACAGATACGCAGTATTTT
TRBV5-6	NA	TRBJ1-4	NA	CASSLRGTLVEKLFF	TGTGCCAGCAGCTTGAGGGGAACATTAGTGGAAAAACTGTTTTTT
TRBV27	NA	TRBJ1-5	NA	CASSPSLLGGQPQHF	TGTGCCAGCAGTCCATCCCTCCTGGGAGGCCAGCCCCAGCATTTT
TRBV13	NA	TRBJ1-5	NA	CASSYSNQPQHF	TGTGCCAGCAGCTACAGCAATCAGCCCCAGCATTTT
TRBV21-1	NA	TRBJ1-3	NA	CASSKEEGHSGNTIYF	TGTGCCAGCAGCAAAGAGGAGGGACACTCTGGAAACACCATATATTTT
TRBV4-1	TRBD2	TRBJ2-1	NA	CASSQVASGSNEQFF	TGCGCCAGCAGCCAAGTGGCTAGCGGGAGCAATGAGCAGTTCTTC
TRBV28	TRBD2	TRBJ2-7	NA	CASRGSGFSTYEQYF	TGTGCCAGCAGAGGTAGCGGGTTTAGCACCTACGAGCAGTACTTC
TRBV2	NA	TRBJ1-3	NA	CASSDSGNTIYF	TGTGCCAGCAGTGACTCTGGAAACACCATATATTTT
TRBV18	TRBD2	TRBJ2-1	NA	CASSVEGGPYNEQFF	TGTGCCAGCTCGGTCGAGGGAGGGCCCTACAATGAGCAGTTCTTC
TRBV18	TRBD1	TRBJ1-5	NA	CASSLDRGQPQHF	TGTGCCAGCTCCCTCGACAGGGGCCAGCCCCAGCATTTT
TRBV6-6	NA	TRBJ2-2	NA	CASRATGRMAGELFF	TGTGCCAGCAGGGCGACAGGGAGGATGGCCGGGGAGCTGTTTTTT
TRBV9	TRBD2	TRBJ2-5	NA	CASSVGLAGAQYF	TGTGCCAGCAGCGTAGGTCTAGCGGGGGCCCAGTACTTC
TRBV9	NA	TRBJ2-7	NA	CASSALNHPYEQYF	TGTGCCAGCAGCGCCCTGAACCACCCCTACGAGCAGTACTTC
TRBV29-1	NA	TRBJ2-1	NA	CSVVLSVSSYNEQFF	TGCAGCGTTGTTTTGAGTGTTAGCTCCTACAATGAGCAGTTCTTC
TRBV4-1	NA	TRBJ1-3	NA	CASSQGGNTIYF	TGCGCCAGCAGCCAAGGGGGAAACACCATATATTTT
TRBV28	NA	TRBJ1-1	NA	CASSFIFVGNTEAFF	TGTGCCAGCAGTTTCATTTTTGTAGGGAACACTGAAGCTTTCTTT
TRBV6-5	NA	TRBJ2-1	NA	CASRPLGGRSGEQFF	TGTGCCAGCAGACCTTTAGGGGGGAGGTCGGGTGAGCAGTTCTTC
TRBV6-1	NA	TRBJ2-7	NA	CASSEAPQPIYEQYF	TGTGCCAGCAGTGAAGCGCCTCAGCCCATCTACGAGCAGTACTTC
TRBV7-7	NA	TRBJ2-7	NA	CASSSSPSSYEQYF	TGTGCTAGCAGCTCCTCCCCGAGCTCCTACGAGCAGTACTTC
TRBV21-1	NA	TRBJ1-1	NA	CASSKEGGPEAFF	TGTGCCAGCAGCAAAGAGGGGGGTCCGGAAGCTTTCTTT
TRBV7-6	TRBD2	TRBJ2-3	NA	CASSRNLAAKGDTQYF	TGTGCCAGCAGCCGAAACCTAGCGGCTAAGGGAGATACGCAGTATTTT
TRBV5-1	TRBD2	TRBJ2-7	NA	CASSLAPVTSGRTNEQYF	TGCGCCAGCAGCTTGGCCCCGGTAACTAGCGGGAGGACCAACGAGCAGTACTTC
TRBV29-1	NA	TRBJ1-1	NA	CSVYWRLNTEAFF	TGCAGCGTTTACTGGCGGTTGAACACTGAAGCTTTCTTT
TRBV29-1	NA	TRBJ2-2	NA	CSVVTEAGELFF	TGCAGCGTGGTAACAGAGGCCGGGGAGCTGTTTTTT